The 12 T cell receptor beta chains below were found in one sample sequenced in a study of T cells in Graves' hyperthyroidism and ophthalmopathy. RNA transcripts were the template for amplifying TCR beta CDR3 regions. Initially, a first-round RT-PCR of the TCR CDR3 employed the HTBI primer set. TCRdb analysed the multiplex PCR reads with MiXCR anew, one entry per CDR3 protein. Among under 350,000 distinct CDR3 sequences listed, around a sixth were seen once. The specimen sequenced was blood. The source of these receptors is a woman between 50 and 59 years old with Graves' hyperthyroidism.

This clonotype was counted ten times or more. V and J are TRBV2 and TRBJ2-1, with a possible D match to TRBD1 (6 bases). V was trimmed by 4 bases and J by 2 bases, leaving 9 bases between them. The CDR3 has 14 amino acids. The germline V gene encodes CDR1 SNHLY and CDR2 FYNNEI. The CDR3 DNA reads TGTGCCAGCAGTGTGGACAGAACCTACAATGAGCAGTTCTTC. Amino acid sequence: CASSVDRTYNEQFF.

This clonotype has more than one count but fewer than ten. CDR3 in DNA: TGTGCCAGCAGCTCCAGGGAAGTGACTGAAGCTTTCTTT. It translates to CASSSREVTEAFF. This rearrangement joins TRBV7-2 to TRBJ1-1; TRBD1 is a possible D gene (5 bases). Trimming shortened V by 4 bases and J by 5 bases, and 11 bases separated the two germline ends. There are 13 residues in the CDR3. The germline CDR1 and CDR2 sequences are SGHTA and FQGNSA.

This clonotype was counted ten times or more. The chain has TRBV12-3 or TRBV12-4 and TRBJ1-2; 11 positions match TRBD1. There are 15 residues in the CDR3. The V segment lost 5 bases and the J segment 3 bases; nucleotides outside the gene matches: 5. CDR3 nucleotide sequence: TGTGCCAGCAGTCCAGGACAGGGGGCAGACTATGGCTACACCTTC. Amino acid sequence: CASSPGQGADYGYTF.

The chain uses TRBV6-1 and TRBJ1-3, with unresolved D. Per the germline V gene, CDR1 is MNHNS and CDR2 is SASEGT. This CDR3 spans 13 amino acids. With 3 bases removed from V and 0 bases from J, the gap between germline ends came to 3 bases. CDR3 amino acids: CASSDFSGNTIYF. In nucleotides, the CDR3 is TGTGCCAGCAGTGACTTCTCTGGAAACACCATATATTTT.

This clonotype was observed many times. The junction departs from the called germline gene at one end, perhaps through a read error. The genes are TRBV4-1 and TRBJ2-1; TRBD2 aligns across 7 bases. The CDR3 length is 15 residues. The germline V gene encodes CDR1 MGHRA and CDR2 YSYEKL. The CDR3, as DNA: TGTGCCAGCAGCCAAGGCGGGAGCTCCTACAATGAGCAGTTCTTC. It specifies CASSQGGSSYNEQFF.

This clonotype was counted ten times or more. This CDR3 is CSARDLSGYQETQYF. The CDR3 bases are TGCAGTGCTAGAGATTTGTCGGGTTACCAAGAGACCCAGTACTTC. The V gene is TRBV20-1, the J gene TRBJ2-5; D is undetermined. This CDR3 comprises 15 residues. Trimming shortened V by 0 bases and J by 0 bases, and 11 bases separated the two germline ends. The germline CDR1 and CDR2 sequences are DFQATT and SNEGSKA (reference sequence).

CDR3 region: CAIRIQGDLYGYTF. DNA of the CDR3: TGTGCCATCAGGATACAGGGGGACCTCTATGGCTACACCTTC. This chain links TRBV10-3 with TRBJ1-2; TRBD1 matches 8 bases. The V gene's germline CDR1 is ENHRY and CDR2 SYGVKD. The CDR3 has 14 amino acids. Trimming at V came to 6 bases and at J to 4 bases, leaving 7 bases not matched to a gene.

The sample holds a few counts of this clonotype. The chain links TRBV10-3 to TRBJ2-3, with D perhaps being TRBD1 or TRBD2 (5 bases each). Germline-derived CDR1 and CDR2 are ENHRY and SYGVKD. V lost 6 bases to trimming and J lost 2 bases, with 9 bases between them. The CDR3 has 13 amino acids. CDR3 in DNA: TGTGCCATCAGGGGGGATGTCACAGATACGCAGTATTTT. Translating gives CAIRGDVTDTQYF.

The chain combines TRBV28 with TRBJ1-6; no reliable D call. Trimming took off 3 bases at V and 0 bases at J, with 6 bases between the two ends. The length of the CDR3 is 15 residues. Germline values: CDR1 MDHEN, CDR2 SYDVKM. This CDR3 is CASSLESSYNSPLHF. The CDR3 nucleotides read TGTGCCAGCAGTTTGGAGAGCTCCTATAATTCACCCCTCCACTTT.

For this clonotype: A much bigger clone sits one base away, suggesting this may be a read error. The rearrangement joins TRBV20-1 to TRBJ2-7, with no clear D. V shed 4 bases and J shed 4 bases, with 23 bases lying between them. The CDR3 has 16 amino acids. Germline V gene lookup returns CDR1 DFQATT and CDR2 SNEGSKA (reference sequence). The CDR3 reads CSAKARKKGNKYEQYV. For the CDR3, the DNA is TGCAGTGCTAAAGCCAGGAAGAAGGGTAACAAGTACGAGCAGTACGTC.

This clonotype came up a few times. J is TRBJ2-6 and V is TRBV5-5; D is unresolved. This CDR3 contains 15 residues. V dropped 3 bases and J dropped 0 bases, with 7 bases sitting between them. In germline, CDR1 is SGHKS, CDR2 YYEKEE (reference sequence). The CDR3 nucleotides read TGTGCCAGCAGCTATCTACGCTCTGGGGCCAACGTCCTGACTTTC. It encodes CASSYLRSGANVLTF.

The chain combines TRBV4-2 with TRBJ1-3; D ambiguous. The CDR3 runs to 16 residues. V shed 1 base and J shed 0 bases, with 10 bases lying between them. Germline CDR1 and CDR2: LGHNA and YNFKEQ. The CDR3 sequence is CASSQVRAGSGNTIYF. The CDR3 DNA reads TGTGCCAGCAGCCAAGTCCGCGCGGGCTCTGGAAACACCATATATTTT.